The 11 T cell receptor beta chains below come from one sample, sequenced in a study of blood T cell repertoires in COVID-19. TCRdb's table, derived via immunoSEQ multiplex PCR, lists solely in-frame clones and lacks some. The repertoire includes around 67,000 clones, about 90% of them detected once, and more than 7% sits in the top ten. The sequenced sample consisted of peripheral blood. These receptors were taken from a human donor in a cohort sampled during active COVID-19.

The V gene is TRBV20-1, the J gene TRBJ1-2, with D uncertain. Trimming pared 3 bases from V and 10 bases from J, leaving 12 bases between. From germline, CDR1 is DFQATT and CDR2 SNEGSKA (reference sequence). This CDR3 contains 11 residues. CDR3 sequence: CSASRERLYTF. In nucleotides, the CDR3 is TGCAGTGCTAGCCGGGAGCGACTCTACACCTTC.

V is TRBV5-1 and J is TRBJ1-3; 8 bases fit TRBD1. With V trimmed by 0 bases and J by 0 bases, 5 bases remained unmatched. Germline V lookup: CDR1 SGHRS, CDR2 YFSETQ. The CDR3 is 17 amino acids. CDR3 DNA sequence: TGCGCCAGCAGCTTGGGGGGGACAGGTCGCTCTGGAAACACCATATATTTT. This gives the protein CASSLGGTGRSGNTIYF.

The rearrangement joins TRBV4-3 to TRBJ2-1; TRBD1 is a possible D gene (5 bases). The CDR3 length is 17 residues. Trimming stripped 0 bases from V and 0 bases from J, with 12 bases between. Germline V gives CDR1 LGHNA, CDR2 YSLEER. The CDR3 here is CASSQDLDSRSYNEQFF. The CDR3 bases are TGCGCCAGCAGCCAAGATCTCGACAGCCGCTCCTACAATGAGCAGTTCTTC.

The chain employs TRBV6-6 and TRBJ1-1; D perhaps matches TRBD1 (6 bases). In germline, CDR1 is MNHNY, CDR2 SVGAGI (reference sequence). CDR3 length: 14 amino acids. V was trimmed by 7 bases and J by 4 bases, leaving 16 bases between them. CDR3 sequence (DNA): TGTGCCAGCAAGGTTGGGGGCGAGGCCACTGAAGCTTTCTTT. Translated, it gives CASKVGGEATEAFF.

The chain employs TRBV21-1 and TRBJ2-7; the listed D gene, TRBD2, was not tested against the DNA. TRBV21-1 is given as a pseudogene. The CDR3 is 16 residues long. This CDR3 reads CASSDAGTSVSYEQYF. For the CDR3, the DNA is TGTGCCAGCAGCGACGCCGGGACTAGCGTATCCTACGAGCAGTACTTC.

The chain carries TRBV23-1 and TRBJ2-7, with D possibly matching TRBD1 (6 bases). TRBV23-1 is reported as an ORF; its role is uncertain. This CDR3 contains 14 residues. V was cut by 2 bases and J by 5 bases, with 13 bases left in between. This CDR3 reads CASSQSRGSDEQYF. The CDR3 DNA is TGCGCCAGCAGTCAAAGCAGGGGAAGCGACGAGCAGTACTTC.

CDR3 region: CASSLESGRGYGYTF. As DNA, the CDR3 is TGTGCCAGCAGCTTGGAGTCGGGGAGAGGGTATGGCTACACCTTC. J is TRBJ1-2 and V is TRBV5-6; the D is unclear. Looked up from germline, CDR1 is SGHDT and CDR2 is YYEEEE. This CDR3 has 15 residues. Trimming shortened V by 0 bases and J by 5 bases, and 14 bases separated the two germline ends. Based on the CDR3 plus reference TRBV5-6 and TRBJ1-2, the full variable domain is DAGVTQSPTHLIKTRGQQVTLRCSPKSGHDTVSWYQQALGQGPQFIFQYYEEEERQRGNFPDRFSGHQFPNYSSELNVNALLLGDSALYLCASSLESGRGYGYTFGSGTRLTVV.

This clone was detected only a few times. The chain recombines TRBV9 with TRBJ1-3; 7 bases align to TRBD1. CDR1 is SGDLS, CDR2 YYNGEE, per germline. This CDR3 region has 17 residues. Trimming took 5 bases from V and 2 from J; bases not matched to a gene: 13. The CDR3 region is CASSVRAGTAAGNTIYF. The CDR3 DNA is TGTGCCAGCAGTGTGCGGGCTGGGACAGCTGCTGGAAACACCATATATTTT.

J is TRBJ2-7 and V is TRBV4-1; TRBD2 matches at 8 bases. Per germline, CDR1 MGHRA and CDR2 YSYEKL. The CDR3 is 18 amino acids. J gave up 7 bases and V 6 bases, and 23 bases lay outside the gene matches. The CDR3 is CASSRLGRRPGGPEEQYF. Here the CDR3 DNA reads TGCGCCAGCAGTCGCCTGGGGAGGAGACCGGGGGGGCCGGAAGAGCAGTACTTC.

The CDR3 here is CASSLARQGYNSPLHF. CDR3 bases: TGTGCCAGCAGCTTAGCCCGACAGGGGTATAATTCACCCCTCCACTTT. The chain is built from TRBV11-2 and TRBJ1-6, with 8 bases matching TRBD1. J lost 4 bases, V lost 1 base, and 3 bases had no gene match. In germline, CDR1 is SGHAT, CDR2 FQNNGV. This CDR3 is built from 16 residues.

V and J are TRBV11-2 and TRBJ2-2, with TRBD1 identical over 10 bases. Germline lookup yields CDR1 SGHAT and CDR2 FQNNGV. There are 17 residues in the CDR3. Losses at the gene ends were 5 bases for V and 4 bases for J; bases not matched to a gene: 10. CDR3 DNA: TGTGCCAGCAGCAGGCCCCCGGGACAGGGGTTCACCGGGGAGCTGTTTTTT. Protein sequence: CASSRPPGQGFTGELFF.